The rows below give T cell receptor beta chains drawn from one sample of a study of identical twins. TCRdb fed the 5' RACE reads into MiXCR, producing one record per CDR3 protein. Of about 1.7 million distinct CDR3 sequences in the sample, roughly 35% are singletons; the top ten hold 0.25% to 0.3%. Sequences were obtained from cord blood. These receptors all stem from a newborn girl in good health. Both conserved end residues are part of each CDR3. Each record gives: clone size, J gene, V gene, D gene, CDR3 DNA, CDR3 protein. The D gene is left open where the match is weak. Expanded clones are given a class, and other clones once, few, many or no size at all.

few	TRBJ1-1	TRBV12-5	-	TGTGCTAGTGGCCTTCTCGGTAACACTGAATCTTTCTTT	CASGLLGNTESFF
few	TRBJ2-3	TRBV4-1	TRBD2	TGCGCCAGCAGCGGGGGGGGTACGCAGTATTTT	CASSGGGTQYF
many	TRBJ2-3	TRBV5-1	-	TGTGCCAGCAGCTTGGCGTTTAGCACAGATACGCAGTATTTT	CASSLAFSTDTQYF
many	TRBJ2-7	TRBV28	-	TGTGCCAGCAGTTTCGGACAGTCCTACGAGCAGTACTTC	CASSFGQSYEQYF
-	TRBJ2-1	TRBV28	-	TGTGCCAGCAGTTTGTGGGGGAGGAACAATGAGCAGTTCTTC	CASSLWGRNNEQFF
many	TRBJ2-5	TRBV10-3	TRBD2	TGTGCCATCAGACTAGCGGGCCAAGAGACCCAGTACTTC	CAIRLAGQETQYF
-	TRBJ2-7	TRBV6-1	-	TGTGCCAGCAGCAAAGAGGGGGCCTACGAGCAGTACTTC	CASSKEGAYEQYF
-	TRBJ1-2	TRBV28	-	TGTGCCAGCAGTGCCCGGACAGTTAGGGGTTACGGCTACACCTTC	CASSARTVRGYGYTF
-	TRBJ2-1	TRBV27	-	TGTGCCAGCAGTTTACAATTGGCCTTCCCATTTGCCAATGAGCAGTTCTTC	CASSLQLAFPFANEQFF
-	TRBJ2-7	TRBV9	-	TGTGCCAGCAGCGTAGGGGCACTGGGGGGCTCCTACGAGCAGTACTTC	CASSVGALGGSYEQYF
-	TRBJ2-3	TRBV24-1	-	TGTGCCACCAGTGACTGGGAGAAAGGCACAGATACGCAGTATTTT	CATSDWEKGTDTQYF
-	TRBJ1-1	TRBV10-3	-	TGTGCCATCAGTCCCTCGGGGGGGATTTACACTGAAGCTTTCTTT	CAISPSGGIYTEAFF
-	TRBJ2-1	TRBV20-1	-	TGCAGTGCTATAGACGGGGCCGACTCCTACAATGAGCAGTTCTTC	CSAIDGADSYNEQFF
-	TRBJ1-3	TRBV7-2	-	TGTGCCAGCAGCTTAGGGTCAGTTGGAAACACCATATATTTT	CASSLGSVGNTIYF
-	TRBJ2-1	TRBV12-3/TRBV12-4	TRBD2	TGTGCCAGCAGTCAGACTAGCGGGGGGTCCAATGAGCAGTTCTTC	CASSQTSGGSNEQFF
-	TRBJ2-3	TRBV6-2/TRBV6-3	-	TGTGCCAGCAGGCCCACGGGTGTAAGCACAGATACGCAGTATTTT	CASRPTGVSTDTQYF
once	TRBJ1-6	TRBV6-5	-	TGTGCCAGCAGTTATATTTGGCAGGGTGCTGGGGCCCTCCACTTT	CASSYIWQGAGALHF
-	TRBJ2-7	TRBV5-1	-	TGCGCCAGCAGCTTAACCAGCCTTTACAATGAGCAGTACTTC	CASSLTSLYNEQYF
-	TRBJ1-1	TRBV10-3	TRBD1	TGTGCCATCAGCAAAGGACAGGGGACCACTGAAGCTTTCTTT	CAISKGQGTTEAFF
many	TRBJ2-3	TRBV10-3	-	TGTGCCTCAAGACTAGTATTGACAGATACGCAGTATTTT	CASRLVLTDTQYF
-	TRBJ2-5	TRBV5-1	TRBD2	TGCGCCAGCAGCCGACTAGCGGGGGGGTCGGAGACCCAGTACTTC	CASSRLAGGSETQYF
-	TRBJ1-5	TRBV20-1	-	TGCAGTGCTAGTCGGACCGATCAGCCCCAGCATTTT	CSASRTDQPQHF
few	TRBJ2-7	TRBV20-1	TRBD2	TGCAGTGCTACCGGGACTAGCGGGAGGGCCGCCTACGAGCAGTACTTC	CSATGTSGRAAYEQYF
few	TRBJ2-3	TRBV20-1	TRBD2	TGCAGTGCTAGAGATTGGGTACCGGGACTAGCTCCAGATACGCAGTATTTT	CSARDWVPGLAPDTQYF
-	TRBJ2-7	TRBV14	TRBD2	TGTGCCAGCAGCCAAACTAGCGGGAGAGATGAGCAGTACTTC	CASSQTSGRDEQYF
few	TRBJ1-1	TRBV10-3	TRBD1	TGTGCCATAGGACAGGGTTTCGGTACTGAAGCTTTCTTT	CAIGQGFGTEAFF
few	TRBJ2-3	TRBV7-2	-	TGTGCCAGCAGCAGTCGAGTGGTTGATACGCAGTATTTT	CASSSRVVDTQYF
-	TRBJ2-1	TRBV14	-	TGTGCCAGCAGCCAAGTATCGCTAGGCCCTTACAATGAGCAGTTCTTC	CASSQVSLGPYNEQFF
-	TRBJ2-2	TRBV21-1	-	TGTGCCAGCAGCAAAGGGGGACTAGCGGGAGTAGCCGGGGAGCTGTTTTTT	CASSKGGLAGVAGELFF
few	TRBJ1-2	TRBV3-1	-	TGTGCCAGCAGCCAGGGGGGGGTCGGCTACACCTTC	CASSQGGVGYTF
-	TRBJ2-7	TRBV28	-	TGTGCCAGCAGTTTAAGGTCCCCAGGCGAGCAGTACTTC	CASSLRSPGEQYF
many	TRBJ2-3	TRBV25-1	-	TGTGCCAGCAGTGAATTTGAGACTAGCACAGATACGCAGTATTTT	CASSEFETSTDTQYF
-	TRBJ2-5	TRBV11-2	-	TGTGCCAGCAGCTTCTTGAGAGGGCTGGGCGAGCGGTACTTC	CASSFLRGLGERYF
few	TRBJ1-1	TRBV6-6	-	TGTGCCAGCAGTTACCGGCCGATTCGGAACACTGAAGCTTTCTTT	CASSYRPIRNTEAFF
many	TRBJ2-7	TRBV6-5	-	TGTGCCAGCAGAGCCAGACAGGCTGCTTCCTACGAGCAGTACTTC	CASRARQAASYEQYF
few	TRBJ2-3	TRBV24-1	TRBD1	TGTGCCACCAGTGATCCAGCTGACAGGGCATATACGCAGTATTTT	CATSDPADRAYTQYF
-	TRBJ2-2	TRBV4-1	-	TGCGCCAGCAGCCAAGAGGTTGCAGCGAACACCGGGGAGCTGTTTTTT	CASSQEVAANTGELFF
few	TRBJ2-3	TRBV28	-	TGTGCCAGCAGTTTAGTCGGCCGGAACACAGATACGCAGTATTTT	CASSLVGRNTDTQYF